These 5 T cell receptor beta chains were sequenced from one sample in a study of shared clonotypes between healthy human individuals. The protocol was immunoSEQ multiplex PCR, while the TCRdb copy is restricted to in-frame clones and leaves out a portion. The sample consists of about 460,000 clones, approximately 77% of them appearing once. The sequenced material came from PBMCs. All receptors derive from a woman aged 40 to 49 in good health. Some clones in this sample may be carry-over from other donors' samples.

V usage is TRBV25-1 and J usage is TRBJ1-4; D unclear. The germline gives CDR1 MGHDK, CDR2 SYGVNS. The germline V and J ends were trimmed by 3 bases and 3 bases, with 11 bases remaining between them. The CDR3 spans 15 residues. For the CDR3, the DNA is TGTGCCAGCAGTGATCTCGGTCCGCCTAATGAAAAACTGTTTTTT. Amino acid sequence: CASSDLGPPNEKLFF.

The V gene is TRBV5-1, the J gene TRBJ2-7, with 10 nucleotides matching TRBD1. Germline V CDR1 and CDR2: SGHRS, YFSETQ. The CDR3 is 18 residues long. V shed 4 bases, J shed 3 bases, and the junction held 16 bases outside the gene matches. The DNA of the CDR3 is TGCGCCAGCAGCCCGCTACCACTCGGACAGGGGGGATTCTACGAGCAGTACTTC. Translated: CASSPLPLGQGGFYEQYF. Together with reference TRBV5-1 and TRBJ2-7, the CDR3 gives the full variable domain: KAGVTQTPRYLIKTRGQQVTLSCSPISGHRSVSWYQQTPGQGLQFLFEYFSETQRNKGNFPGRFSGRQFSNSRSEMNVSTLELGDSALYLCASSPLPLGQGGFYEQYFGPGTRLTVT.

The chain employs TRBV5-1 and TRBJ1-1; a possible D gene is TRBD1 (6 bases). Per germline, CDR1 SGHRS and CDR2 YFSETQ. CDR3 length equals 15 residues. V shed 1 base and J shed 4 bases, with 14 bases lying between them. The CDR3 DNA is TGCGCCAGCAGCTTGATAAATGGGGGCGGCACTGAAGCTTTCTTT. It yields the protein CASSLINGGGTEAFF.

This clone was detected many times. Other nucleotide sequences from this sample produce the same CDR3. The CDR3 region is CASSSLLYEQYF. Here the CDR3 DNA reads TGTGCCAGCAGCTCCCTATTATACGAGCAGTACTTC. The genes are TRBV7-9 and TRBJ2-7, with D unclear. Germline V gene data show CDR1 as SEHNR and CDR2 as FQNEAQ (reference sequence). The CDR3 consists of 12 residues. V was trimmed by 4 bases and J by 4 bases, leaving 8 bases between them.

The gene calls are TRBV29-1 and TRBJ2-3; no clear D. The V and J ends lost 2 bases and 4 bases respectively, with 10 bases between them. The CDR3 loop spans 13 amino acids. Germline V gives CDR1 SQVTM, CDR2 ANQGSEA. CDR3 DNA: TGCAGCGTTGAATGGCCCTACGCAGATACGCAGTATTTT. It codes for CSVEWPYADTQYF.